These 9 T cell receptor beta chains were all obtained from the same sample, sequenced in a study of breast tumors, draining lymph nodes, adjacent tissues. TCRdb re-called the multiplex PCR reads through MiXCR, storing one row per CDR3 protein. The table records approximately 200,000 distinct CDR3 sequences, roughly 29% of them present only once. Axillary draining lymph nodes of breast cancer patients supplied the node samples. Sample: axillary lymph node tissue. The origin of the receptors is a female donor with breast cancer. Some clones in this sample may be carry-over from other donors' samples.

This clonotype was seen at least ten times. V usage is TRBV24-1 and J usage is TRBJ1-4; D uncertain. V shed 5 bases and J shed 5 bases, with 8 bases lying between them. CDR3 length: 13 amino acids. Germline V gene sequence: CDR1 KGHDR, CDR2 SFDVKD. Here the CDR3 reads CATSASTNEKLFF. DNA for the CDR3: TGTGCCACCAGTGCCTCCACCAATGAAAAACTGTTTTTT.

In this sample, this clonotype turned up once. This likely comes from a read error, as the CDR3 has no conserved phenylalanine or tryptophan at its end. As DNA, the CDR3 is TGTGCCAGTAGTCCCGGCCTCCGGGACACTGAAGCTTTCCTT. It translates to CASSPGLRDTEAFL. This rearrangement joins TRBV19 to TRBJ1-1; D remains unclear. The CDR3 sequence is 14 residues long. Trimming took off 5 bases at V and 3 bases at J, with 13 bases between the two ends. The germline CDR1 and CDR2 sequences are LNHDA and SQIVND (reference sequence).

The CDR3 spells CSARVPSGRGTDTQFF. The CDR3 nucleotides are TGCAGTGCTAGAGTTCCTAGCGGGAGGGGGACAGATACGCAGTTCTTC. The chain links TRBV20-1 to TRBJ2-1, with 12 bases identical to TRBD2. The CDR3 contains 16 residues. Germline V gene lookup returns CDR1 DFQATT and CDR2 SNEGSKA (reference sequence). Unmatched junction bases numbered 13, after V lost 1 base and J lost 12 bases.

This clonotype appeared a single time. The rearrangement joins TRBV20-1 to TRBJ2-3, with 15 bases fitting TRBD2. This CDR3 has 13 residues. CDR1 DFQATT and CDR2 SNEGSKA come from the germline V gene (reference sequence). The CDR3: CSPGLAGGDTQYF. The CDR3 DNA sequence: TGCAGCCCGGGACTAGCGGGGGGTGATACGCAGTATTTT.

About this clonotype itself: The junction differs from germline at one of its ends, possibly a read error. The V gene is TRBV7-7, the J gene TRBJ2-1; a possible D gene is TRBD2 (5 bases). Germline CDR1 and CDR2: SSHAT and FNYEAQ (reference sequence). The CDR3 runs to 15 residues. In DNA, the CDR3 is TGTGCTAGCAGCTTAGGTCGGGAATCGAACAATGAGCAGTTCTTC. Its protein is CASSLGRESNNEQFF.

There are many counts of this clonotype. V is TRBV18 and J is TRBJ2-3; D is possibly TRBD1 (6 bases). This CDR3 is built from 15 residues. Trimming removed 2 bases at V and 4 bases at J, with 13 bases between. Germline-derived CDR1 and CDR2 are KGHSH and LQKENI. The CDR3 here is CASSPRTVQADTQYF. The DNA for the CDR3 is TGTGCCAGCTCACCAAGGACAGTACAGGCAGATACGCAGTATTTT. The whole variable domain, remainder taken from reference TRBV18 and TRBJ2-3, is NAGVMQNPRHLVRRRGQEARLRCSPMKGHSHVYWYRQLPEEGLKFMVYLQKENIIDESGMPKERFSAEFPKEGPSILRIQQVVRGDSAAYFCASSPRTVQADTQYFGPGTRLTVL.

This clonotype showed up many times. J is TRBJ1-2 and V is TRBV5-8; the D gene is possibly TRBD1 (6 bases). Trimming cost V 6 bases and J 4 bases, with 13 bases left between them. The CDR3 spans 13 residues. Germline V gene data show CDR1 as SGHTS and CDR2 as YDEGEE. CDR3 residues: CASIVRGPYGYTF. The CDR3 DNA sequence: TGTGCCAGCATCGTCAGGGGCCCCTATGGCTACACCTTC. Complete variable domain (other parts from reference TRBV5-8 and TRBJ1-2): EAGVTQSPTHLIKTRGQQATLRCSPISGHTSVYWYQQALGLGLQFLLWYDEGEERNRGNFPPRFSGRQFPNYSSELNVNALELEDSALYLCASIVRGPYGYTFGSGTRLTVV.

This clonotype was counted many times. This chain links TRBV28 with TRBJ2-3, with D maybe TRBD2 (6 bases). The CDR3 runs to 18 residues. Germline CDR1 is MDHEN and CDR2 is SYDVKM. Trimming shortened V by 5 bases and J by 2 bases, and 23 bases separated the two germline ends. The CDR3 loop reads CASSPLAEAGLNTDTQYF. In nucleotides, the CDR3 is TGTGCCAGCAGTCCCCTTGCGGAGGCGGGATTGAACACAGATACGCAGTATTTT.

The sample holds many counts of this clonotype. The rearrangement uses TRBV19 and TRBJ2-7; 9 positions agree with TRBD2. This CDR3 has 15 amino acids. The germline V gene has CDR1 LNHDA and CDR2 SQIVND (reference sequence). The junction had 6 bases not matched to a gene; V was cut back by 3 bases and J by 3 bases. CDR3 loop: CASSISLAGDYEQYF. The CDR3 DNA follows: TGTGCCAGTAGTATTAGTTTAGCGGGAGACTACGAGCAGTACTTC. Drawing the rest from reference TRBV19 and TRBJ2-7, the complete variable domain is DGGITQSPKYLFRKEGQNVTLSCEQNLNHDAMYWYRQDPGQGLRLIYYSQIVNDFQKGDIAEGYSVSREKKESFPLTVTSAQKNPTAFYLCASSISLAGDYEQYFGPGTRLTVT.